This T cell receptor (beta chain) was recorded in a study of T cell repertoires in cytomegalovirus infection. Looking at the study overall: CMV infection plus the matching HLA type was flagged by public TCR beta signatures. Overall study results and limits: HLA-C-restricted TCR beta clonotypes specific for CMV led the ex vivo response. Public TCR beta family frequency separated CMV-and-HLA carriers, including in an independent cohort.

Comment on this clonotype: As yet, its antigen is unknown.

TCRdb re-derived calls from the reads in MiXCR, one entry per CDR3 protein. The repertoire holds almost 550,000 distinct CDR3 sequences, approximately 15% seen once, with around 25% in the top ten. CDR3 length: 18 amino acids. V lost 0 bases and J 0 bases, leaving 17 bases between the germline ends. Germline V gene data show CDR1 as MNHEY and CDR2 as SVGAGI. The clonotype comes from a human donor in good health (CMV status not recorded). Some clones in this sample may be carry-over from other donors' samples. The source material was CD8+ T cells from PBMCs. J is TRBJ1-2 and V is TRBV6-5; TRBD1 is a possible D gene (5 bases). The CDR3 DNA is TGTGCCAGCAGTTACTCCCCTGTGCGCGGGGCAGCTAACTATGGCTACACCTTC. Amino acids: CASSYSPVRGAANYGYTF.